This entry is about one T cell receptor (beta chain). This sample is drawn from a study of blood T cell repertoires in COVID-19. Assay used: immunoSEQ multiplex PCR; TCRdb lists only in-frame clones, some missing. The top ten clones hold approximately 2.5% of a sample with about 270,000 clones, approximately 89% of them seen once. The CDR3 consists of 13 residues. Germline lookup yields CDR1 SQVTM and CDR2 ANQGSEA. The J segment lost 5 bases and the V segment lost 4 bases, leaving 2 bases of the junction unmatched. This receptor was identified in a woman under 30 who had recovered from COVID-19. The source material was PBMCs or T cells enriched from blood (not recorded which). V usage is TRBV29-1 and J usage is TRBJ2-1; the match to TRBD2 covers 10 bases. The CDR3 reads CSVGGLANNEQFF. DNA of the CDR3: TGCAGCGTTGGGGGACTAGCGAACAATGAGCAGTTCTTC.